These 5 T cell receptor beta chains originate from one sample sequenced in a study of vaccination and CD4 T cells after COVID-19. What these receptors recognize is not known. Sequencing of cultured CD4+ T cell DNA used the Oncomine TCR Beta short-read assay. One entry per CDR3 protein results from TCRdb running MiXCR on the PCR reads. Of 14,000 to 15,000 distinct CDR3 sequences in the sample, roughly 73% were seen once. Treatment given: approximately nine-day PBMC culture with coronavirus spike peptide pools or control peptides (ViraFEST assay). Sequenced input: CD4+ T cells from blood, cultured in vitro. The receptors stem from a human donor who had recovered from COVID-19.

The chain joins TRBV10-3 to TRBJ1-5; D is possibly TRBD1 (6 bases). Germline assignment: CDR1 ENHRY and CDR2 SYGVKD. The CDR3 is 13 amino acids. The V end lost 3 bases, the J end lost 13 bases, and 16 bases lay between the germline ends. CDR3: CAISDQDSPQQHF. CDR3 nucleotide sequence: TGTGCCATCAGTGACCAGGACAGTCCTCAGCAGCATTTT.

The chain joins TRBV7-8 to TRBJ2-4; D call uncertain. V lost 5 bases to trimming and J lost 0 bases, with 11 bases between them. The CDR3 has 15 amino acids. Germline CDR1 reads SGHVS; CDR2 reads FQNEAQ. CDR3: CASSPSRIAKNIQYF. As DNA, the CDR3 is TGTGCCAGCAGCCCCAGTCGTATAGCCAAAAACATTCAGTACTTC.

V and J are TRBV30 and TRBJ1-5; maybe TRBD1 (5 bases). Germline CDR1 and CDR2: GTSNPN and SVGIG (reference sequence). V was pared by 0 bases and J by 8 bases, with 11 bases between. The CDR3 contains 13 residues. Here the CDR3 reads CAWSVQAREPQHF. In DNA form, the CDR3 reads TGTGCCTGGAGTGTACAGGCCCGAGAGCCCCAGCATTTT.

The chain recombines TRBV27 with TRBJ1-1; 9 bases fit TRBD1. Germline CDR1 is MNHEY and CDR2 is SMNVEV (reference sequence). The CDR3 has 16 residues. The J segment lost 1 base and the V segment lost 3 bases, leaving 6 bases of the junction unmatched. CDR3 bases: TGTGCCAGCAGTTTTCTTTCGGGACAGGGGAACACTGAAGCTTTCTTT. Translated, it gives CASSFLSGQGNTEAFF.

The chain combines TRBV6-5 with TRBJ2-2; TRBD1 is a possible D gene (5 bases). Germline CDR1 is MNHEY and CDR2 is SVGAGI. This CDR3 spans 18 amino acids. Trimming took 2 bases from V and 6 from J, leaving 22 bases between them. DNA of the CDR3: TGTGCCAGCAGTTACCCGCCCTGGGGCTCACAGAGCTCCGGGGAGCTGTTTTTT. Residues: CASSYPPWGSQSSGELFF.